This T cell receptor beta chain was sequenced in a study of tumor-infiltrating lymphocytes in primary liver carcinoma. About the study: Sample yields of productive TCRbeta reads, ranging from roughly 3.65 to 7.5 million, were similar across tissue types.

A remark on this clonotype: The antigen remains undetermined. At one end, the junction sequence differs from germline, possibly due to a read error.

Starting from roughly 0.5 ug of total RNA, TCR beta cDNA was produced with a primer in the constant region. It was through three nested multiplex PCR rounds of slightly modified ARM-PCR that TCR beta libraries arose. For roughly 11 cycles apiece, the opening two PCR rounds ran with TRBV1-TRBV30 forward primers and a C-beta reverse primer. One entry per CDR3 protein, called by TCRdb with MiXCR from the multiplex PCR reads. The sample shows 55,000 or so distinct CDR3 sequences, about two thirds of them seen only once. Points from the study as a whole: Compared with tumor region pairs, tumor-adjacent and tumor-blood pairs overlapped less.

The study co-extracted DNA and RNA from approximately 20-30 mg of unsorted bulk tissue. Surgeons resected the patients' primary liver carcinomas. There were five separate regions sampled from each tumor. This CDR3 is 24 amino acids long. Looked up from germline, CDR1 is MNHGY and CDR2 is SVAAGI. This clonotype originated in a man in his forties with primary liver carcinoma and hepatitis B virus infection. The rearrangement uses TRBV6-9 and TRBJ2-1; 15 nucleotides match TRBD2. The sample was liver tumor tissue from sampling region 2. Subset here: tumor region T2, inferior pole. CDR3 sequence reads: CASGTHRPKRTSGRAQSSYNERFF. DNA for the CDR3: TGTGCCAGCGGCACCCACCGTCCAAAGAGGACTAGCGGGAGGGCTCAAAGCTCCTACAATGAGCGGTTCTTC.